This passage covers 21 T cell receptor beta chains from one sample sequenced in a study of blood T cell repertoires in COVID-19. Data came from immunoSEQ multiplex PCR; TCRdb stores just in-frame clones and leaves some out. The table has roughly 100,000 clones, approximately 90% seen once. Sequencing was performed on peripheral blood. The origin of the receptors is a man between 50 and 59 years old with active COVID-19.

The chain recombines TRBV5-1 with TRBJ2-2, with a weak D call TRBD2 (6 bases). This CDR3 spans 16 amino acids. The V end lost 2 bases, the J end lost 0 bases, and 11 bases lay between the germline ends. The germline gives CDR1 SGHRS, CDR2 YFSETQ. In nucleotides, the CDR3 is TGCGCCAGCAGCTTCCGGCGGGGCTCGAACACCGGGGAGCTGTTTTTT. Its translation: CASSFRRGSNTGELFF.

The rearrangement uses TRBV7-9 and TRBJ2-7; a possible D gene is TRBD1 (5 bases). Per germline, CDR1 SEHNR and CDR2 FQNEAQ (reference sequence). This CDR3 contains 15 residues. V dropped 3 bases and J dropped 4 bases, with 16 bases sitting between them. CDR3 region: CASSFLTAHAYEQYF. The CDR3 nucleotides are TGTGCCAGCAGCTTCTTGACAGCCCATGCTTACGAGCAGTACTTC.

The CDR3 protein is CASSFLDEQFF. The CDR3, as DNA: TGCGCCAGCAGCTTCCTCGATGAGCAGTTCTTC. The chain has TRBV5-1 and TRBJ2-1, with D unclear. The V and J ends lost 2 bases and 8 bases respectively, with 5 bases between them. Germline-derived CDR1 and CDR2 are SGHRS and YFSETQ. The CDR3 covers 11 residues.

This chain joins TRBV7-9 and TRBJ1-4; D call uncertain. The CDR3 has 14 amino acids. Germline-derived CDR1 and CDR2 are SEHNR and FQNEAQ (reference sequence). The V gene lost 6 bases and the J gene lost 8 bases, with 16 bases spanning the gap. CDR3 in DNA: TGTGCCAGCAGTGACTGGGGAGACTCAGAAAAACTGTTTTTT. It is translated as CASSDWGDSEKLFF.

The CDR3 spells CASSEAPGGANTEAFF. CDR3 nucleotide sequence: TGTGCCAGCAGTGAAGCACCTGGAGGGGCGAACACTGAAGCTTTCTTT. The chain joins TRBV6-1 to TRBJ1-1; a possible D gene is TRBD1 (5 bases). Germline lookup yields CDR1 MNHNS and CDR2 SASEGT. The length of the CDR3 is 16 residues. V gave up 0 bases and J gave up 1 base, with 12 bases separating them.

Comments on this clone: Other DNA sequences of this sample code for an identical CDR3. V usage is TRBV6-6 and J usage is TRBJ2-7, with 8 nucleotides matching TRBD1. The V gene end was trimmed by 7 bases and the J gene end by 0 bases; junction bases not matched to a gene: 8. The germline V gene has CDR1 MNHNY and CDR2 SVGAGI (reference sequence). The CDR3 consists of 15 residues. DNA for the CDR3: TGTGCCAGCACCCCGAGGCAGGGGGCCTCCTACGAGCAGTACTTC. Translation gives CASTPRQGASYEQYF.

The genes are TRBV4-2 and TRBJ2-1; a weak D match, TRBD1 (5 bases). This CDR3 has 17 amino acids. Trimming took 1 base from V and 0 from J, leaving 13 bases between them. Germline CDR1 is LGHNA and CDR2 is YNFKEQ. For the CDR3, the DNA is TGTGCCAGCAGCCAAGGTTGGCAGGGAATCTCCTACAATGAGCAGTTCTTC. It encodes CASSQGWQGISYNEQFF.

The V gene is TRBV7-8, the J gene TRBJ1-5; no firm D call. The CDR3 has 15 residues. Trimming took 5 bases from V and 5 from J, leaving 16 bases between them. Per germline, CDR1 SGHVS and CDR2 FQNEAQ. CDR3 residues: CASSLFWPAHQPQHF. CDR3 DNA: TGTGCCAGCAGCCTTTTCTGGCCCGCTCATCAGCCCCAGCATTTT.

This clone appeared a few times. V gene TRBV19 combines with J gene TRBJ1-6; tentative D call: TRBD1 (6 bases). Germline V gene lookup returns CDR1 LNHDA and CDR2 SQIVND (reference sequence). This CDR3 contains 12 residues. The ends were cut back, 8 bases at V and 9 bases at J, with 11 bases in the middle. Here the CDR3 reads CASRTDTSPLHF. The CDR3 DNA is TGTGCCAGTCGGACAGATACTTCACCCCTCCACTTT.

The rearrangement joins TRBV21-1 to TRBJ2-1; TRBD1, as called in the table, went unchecked against the DNA. TRBV21-1 is a recognized pseudogene. The CDR3 totals 16 residues. CDR3 in DNA: TGTGCCAGCAGCCCAAACAGGGACAGGGTTTGTGATGAGCAGTTCTTC. Protein sequence: CASSPNRDRVCDEQFF.

The chain is built from TRBV6-2 or TRBV6-3 and TRBJ1-5; D is uncertain. Trimming took 2 bases from V and 6 from J, leaving 11 bases between them. CDR1 is MNHEY and CDR2 is SVGEGT in the germline V gene. There are 14 residues in the CDR3. CDR3 sequence: CASSYPTVGQPQHF. DNA for the CDR3: TGTGCCAGCAGTTACCCCACGGTTGGTCAGCCCCAGCATTTT.

This chain joins TRBV7-2 and TRBJ1-3, with D maybe TRBD1 (6 bases). The germline V gene encodes CDR1 SGHTA and CDR2 FQGNSA. The CDR3 totals 15 residues. V shed 5 bases and J shed 2 bases, with 13 bases lying between them. CDR3 residues: CASSLIRGPGNTIYF. As DNA, the CDR3 is TGTGCCAGCAGCCTGATCAGGGGCCCTGGAAACACCATATATTTT. Using reference TRBV7-2 and TRBJ1-3 for the parts outside the CDR3, the full variable domain is GAGVSQSPSNKVTEKGKDVELRCDPISGHTALYWYRQSLGQGLEFLIYFQGNSAPDKSGLPSDRFSAERTGGSVSTLTIQRTQQEDSAVYLCASSLIRGPGNTIYFGEGSWLTVV.

The CDR3 DNA reads TGTGCCAGCGGTACCCGGGGTGCAGATACGCAGTATTTT. Its protein is CASGTRGADTQYF. The rearrangement uses TRBV6-5 and TRBJ2-3; D may be TRBD2 (5 bases). V was shortened by 8 bases and J by 4 bases, with 13 bases between the two germline ends. CDR1 and CDR2 (germline): MNHEY, SVGAGI. The CDR3 consists of 13 residues.

J is TRBJ1-1 and V is TRBV29-1; the D is unclear. The CDR3 has 15 amino acids. The germline CDR1 and CDR2 sequences are SQVTM and ANQGSEA. Trimming left V 6 bases short and J 0 bases short, with 17 bases between. The CDR3 DNA follows: TGCAGCGTCGCACCGAGGTTTTCCATGAACACTGAAGCTTTCTTT. Translating it yields CSVAPRFSMNTEAFF.

The chain links TRBV19 to TRBJ1-5; D remains ambiguous. The CDR3 extends over 15 amino acids. Germline CDR1 LNHDA, CDR2 SQIVND (reference sequence). V lost 3 bases and J lost 4, with 13 bases in between. DNA for the CDR3: TGTGCCAGTAGTATTTTTAGCGATGAAAATCAGCCCCAGCATTTT. Its protein product is CASSIFSDENQPQHF. The variable domain in full, completed from reference TRBV19 and TRBJ1-5, reads DGGITQSPKYLFRKEGQNVTLSCEQNLNHDAMYWYRQDPGQGLRLIYYSQIVNDFQKGDIAEGYSVSREKKESFPLTVTSAQKNPTAFYLCASSIFSDENQPQHFGDGTRLSIL.

The V gene is TRBV19, the J gene TRBJ2-2, with D perhaps TRBD2 (6 bases). The CDR3 is made up of 15 amino acids. V was clipped by 3 bases and J by 6 bases, with 14 bases between them. CDR1 is LNHDA, CDR2 SQIVND, per germline (reference sequence). The CDR3 coding sequence is TGTGCCAGTAGTATGGGGCGGGGTTGGGCCGGGGAGCTGTTTTTT. Its protein product is CASSMGRGWAGELFF.

This clone was seen only once. The chain combines TRBV6-6 with TRBJ1-1; 8 bases map to TRBD1. This CDR3 is 15 amino acids long. After removal of 4 bases from V and 1 base from J, the junction contained 5 bases not matched to a gene. The V gene's germline CDR1 is MNHNY and CDR2 SVGAGI (reference sequence). The CDR3 region is CASSFPDRANTEAFF. DNA of the CDR3: TGTGCCAGCAGTTTCCCGGACAGGGCGAACACTGAAGCTTTCTTT.

V usage is TRBV7-2 and J usage is TRBJ2-1; 11 bases agree with TRBD2. The CDR3 spans 16 residues. Trimming cost V 6 bases and J 0 bases; bases outside gene matches: 4. Germline assignment: CDR1 SGHTA and CDR2 FQGNSA. This CDR3 reads CASRFSGGGSYNEQFF. CDR3 DNA: TGTGCCAGCAGGTTTAGCGGGGGGGGCTCCTACAATGAGCAGTTCTTC. The full variable domain, with the rest looked up from reference TRBV7-2 and TRBJ2-1, is GAGVSQSPSNKVTEKGKDVELRCDPISGHTALYWYRQSLGQGLEFLIYFQGNSAPDKSGLPSDRFSAERTGGSVSTLTIQRTQQEDSAVYLCASRFSGGGSYNEQFFGPGTRLTVL.

The gene calls are TRBV3-1 (or the pseudogene TRBV3-2) and TRBJ1-6, with unresolved D. V shed 0 bases and J shed 13 bases, with 22 bases lying between them. Per the germline V gene, CDR1 is LGHDT and CDR2 is YNNKEL (reference sequence). The CDR3 totals 17 residues. Here the CDR3 reads CASSQDRRVTRGFPLHF. Here the CDR3 DNA reads TGTGCCAGCAGCCAAGATAGGCGGGTGACACGGGGATTTCCCCTCCACTTT.

This clone occurred a few times. The V and J genes are TRBV5-1 and TRBJ2-7, with D tentatively TRBD1 (6 bases). The CDR3 sequence is 13 residues long. With 5 bases removed from V and 4 bases from J, the gap between germline ends came to 13 bases. Looked up from germline, CDR1 is SGHRS and CDR2 is YFSETQ. CDR3 amino acids: CASSDRTVYEQYF. As DNA, the CDR3 is TGCGCCAGCAGTGACAGGACAGTATACGAGCAGTACTTC.

This rearrangement joins TRBV13 to TRBJ1-5, with D possibly being TRBD1 (6 bases). With 4 bases removed from V and 4 bases from J, the gap between germline ends came to 8 bases. In germline, CDR1 is PRHDT, CDR2 FYEKMQ (reference sequence). This CDR3 contains 13 residues. The CDR3 loop is CASSSDRNQPQHF. The CDR3 DNA reads as TGTGCCAGCAGCTCGGACAGAAATCAGCCCCAGCATTTT.